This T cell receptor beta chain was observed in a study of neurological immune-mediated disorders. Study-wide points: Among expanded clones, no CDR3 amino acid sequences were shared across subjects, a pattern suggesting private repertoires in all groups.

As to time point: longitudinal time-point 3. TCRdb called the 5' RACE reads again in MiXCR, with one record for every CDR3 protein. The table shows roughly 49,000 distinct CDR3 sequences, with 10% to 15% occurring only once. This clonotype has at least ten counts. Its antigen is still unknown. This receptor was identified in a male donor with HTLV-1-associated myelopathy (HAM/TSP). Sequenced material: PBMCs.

This CDR3 is CASSIGTETYEQYF. As DNA, the CDR3 is TGTGCCAGCAGCATAGGGACAGAGACCTACGAGCAGTACTTC. This sequence joins TRBV7-9 and TRBJ2-7; 7 bases line up with TRBD1. The CDR3 is made up of 14 amino acids. Germline values: CDR1 SEHNR, CDR2 FQNEAQ (reference sequence). V lost 5 bases to trimming and J lost 2 bases; unmatched junction nucleotides: 6.